A single sample is the source of the 24 T cell receptor beta chains below, sequenced in a study of cytomegalovirus exposure and HLA in healthy donors. PCR primers comprised 60 Vbeta and 13 Jbeta primers. TCRdb keeps only in-frame clones here, not all; method: immunoSEQ multiplex PCR. Seen here are about 100,000 clones, about 82% observed once, and the top ten hold approximately 7.9%. The sample comprised PBMCs. These receptor sequences come from a man aged 25 to 45 in good health and CMV-seronegative.

This chain uses TRBV5-6 with TRBJ2-5; weak D call: TRBD1 (5 bases). The CDR3 contains 14 residues. V shed 5 bases and J shed 3 bases, with 14 bases lying between them. Germline CDR1 SGHDT, CDR2 YYEEEE. CDR3 sequence: CASSQTETKETQYF. CDR3 coding DNA: TGTGCCAGCAGTCAGACAGAGACCAAAGAGACCCAGTACTTC.

The chain links TRBV4-2 to TRBJ2-1; 10 bases match TRBD2. The CDR3 is made up of 17 amino acids. Germline CDR1 reads LGHNA; CDR2 reads YNFKEQ. The trim removed 4 bases at V and 5 bases at J, leaving 11 bases unmatched. This CDR3 is CASSLVASGSFHNEQFF. DNA for the CDR3: TGTGCCAGCAGCCTCGTGGCTAGCGGGAGTTTCCACAATGAGCAGTTCTTC.

J is TRBJ2-2 and V is TRBV7-2; TRBD2 aligns across 7 bases. V was clipped by 2 bases and J by 6 bases; unmatched bases: 9. From germline, CDR1 is SGHTA and CDR2 FQGNSA. The CDR3 is 16 residues long. The CDR3 reads CASSLRSGEWSGELFF. The CDR3 coding sequence is TGTGCCAGCAGCTTAAGGAGCGGGGAATGGTCCGGGGAGCTGTTTTTT.

This clone was observed a handful of times. This chain links TRBV30 with TRBJ1-2; 7 nucleotides agree with TRBD1. The V gene end was trimmed by 2 bases and the J gene end by 5 bases; junction bases not matched to a gene: 8. The CDR3 covers 14 residues. Per germline, CDR1 GTSNPN and CDR2 SVGIG (reference sequence). The CDR3 loop reads CAWSQGTALYGYTF. CDR3 bases: TGTGCCTGGAGTCAAGGGACAGCGCTATATGGCTACACCTTC. Full variable domain (missing parts from reference TRBV30 and TRBJ1-2): SQTIHQWPATLVQPVGSPLSLECTVEGTSNPNLYWYRQAAGRGLQLLFYSVGIGQISSEVPQNLSASRPQDRQFILSSKKLLLSDSGFYLCAWSQGTALYGYTFGSGTRLTVV.

CDR3 DNA sequence: TGTGCCAGCAGCCTCGGGCTAGCGTCGACCTACAATGAGCAGTTCTTC. As protein: CASSLGLASTYNEQFF. The chain has TRBV11-3 and TRBJ2-1; D is possibly TRBD2 (6 bases). The CDR3 contains 16 residues. Germline CDR1 and CDR2: SGHNT and YENEEA. Deletions cut 5 bases from V and 2 bases from J, with 16 bases between.

The rearrangement links TRBV9 to TRBJ1-1; no firm D call. Germline CDR1 SGDLS, CDR2 YYNGEE. The CDR3 covers 15 residues. V was clipped by 0 bases and J by 0 bases, with 9 bases between them. CDR3 region: CASSVATVMNTEAFF. The CDR3 DNA reads as TGTGCCAGCAGCGTAGCAACAGTTATGAACACTGAAGCTTTCTTT.

V is TRBV5-5 and J is TRBJ2-7, with 9 positions matching TRBD1. The CDR3 loop spans 15 amino acids. The germline V gene has CDR1 SGHKS and CDR2 YYEKEE (reference sequence). J was trimmed by 5 bases and V by 4 bases; bases with no gene match: 10. The CDR3 protein is CASSPATGGRHEQYF. CDR3 DNA sequence: TGTGCCAGCAGCCCGGCGACAGGGGGAAGGCACGAGCAGTACTTC.

V usage is TRBV7-2 and J usage is TRBJ1-1, with D possibly being TRBD1 (5 bases). V was pared by 5 bases and J by 4 bases, with 14 bases between. CDR1 is SGHTA and CDR2 is FQGNSA in the germline V gene. The CDR3 totals 14 residues. CDR3 in DNA: TGTGCCAGCAGCACCTACAGGTCTCGCACTGAAGCTTTCTTT. It translates to CASSTYRSRTEAFF.

Only one count was recorded for this clone. The V and J genes are TRBV9 and TRBJ2-7, with D possibly TRBD2 on 6 matching bases. The CDR3 length is 15 residues. Trimming removed 0 bases from V and 7 bases from J, with 17 bases in between. Germline CDR1 SGDLS, CDR2 YYNGEE. Written as DNA, the CDR3 is TGTGCCAGCAGCGTAGGCCCCGGAACGGGGGATGAGCAGTACTTC. Encoded protein: CASSVGPGTGDEQYF.

The chain combines TRBV7-6 with TRBJ1-1, with 7 bases lining up with TRBD1. The CDR3 has 14 amino acids. Germline V gene data show CDR1 as SGHVS and CDR2 as FNYEAQ. V lost 3 bases and J lost 1; bases outside the gene matches: 2. The CDR3 nucleotides read TGTGCCAGCAGCTTGAGGGGGCAGAACACTGAAGCTTTCTTT. Amino acids: CASSLRGQNTEAFF.

The chain is built from TRBV19 and TRBJ2-7; 10 bases agree with TRBD1. Per germline, CDR1 LNHDA and CDR2 SQIVND (reference sequence). This CDR3 has 14 residues. V trimming: 6 bases; J trimming: 6 bases; junction bases outside the gene matches: 8. CDR3 bases: TGTGCCAGTAGCCCTCCTGGGGACAGGGGCGAGCAGTACTTC. Translated, it gives CASSPPGDRGEQYF. The full variable domain, its missing parts supplied by reference TRBV19 and TRBJ2-7, is DGGITQSPKYLFRKEGQNVTLSCEQNLNHDAMYWYRQDPGQGLRLIYYSQIVNDFQKGDIAEGYSVSREKKESFPLTVTSAQKNPTAFYLCASSPPGDRGEQYFGPGTRLTVT.

The rearrangement links TRBV15 to TRBJ1-2, with 9 bases that match TRBD1. The germline CDR1 and CDR2 sequences are LNHNV and YYDKDF (reference sequence). The CDR3 totals 14 residues. Trimming took 5 bases from V and 6 from J; bases not matched to a gene: 7. The CDR3 DNA follows: TGTGCCACCAGCCGGACAGGGGTCGGGGATGGCTACACCTTC. It is translated as CATSRTGVGDGYTF.

The rearrangement joins TRBV25-1 to TRBJ1-3; D might be TRBD1 (6 bases). CDR1 is MGHDK, CDR2 SYGVNS, per germline. CDR3 length: 14 residues. V was cut by 1 base and J by 3 bases, with 7 bases left in between. The CDR3 nucleotides read TGTGCCAGCAGTGAATGGGGGCTTGGAAACACCATATATTTT. Translating it yields CASSEWGLGNTIYF.

J is TRBJ1-1 and V is TRBV7-8, with 8 bases matching TRBD1. The germline gives CDR1 SGHVS, CDR2 FQNEAQ. V trimming: 1 base; J trimming: 4 bases; junction bases outside the gene matches: 5. The CDR3 covers 15 residues. CDR3 sequence (DNA): TGTGCCAGCAGCTTAGTGGACAGGGATTTCACTGAAGCTTTCTTT. Amino acids: CASSLVDRDFTEAFF.

CDR3 sequence reads: CSVSSGQDEAFF. CDR3 sequence (DNA): TGCAGCGTATCCTCGGGACAGGATGAAGCTTTCTTT. The rearrangement uses TRBV29-1 and TRBJ1-1, with 8 bases fitting TRBD1. The CDR3 extends over 12 amino acids. V dropped 6 bases and J dropped 7; count of bases not matched to a gene: 7. Germline CDR1 and CDR2: SQVTM and ANQGSEA.

This clone was found a few times. Other nucleotide sequences in the sample specify the same CDR3. The rearrangement links TRBV27 to TRBJ2-3; 8 bases match TRBD2. Germline CDR1 MNHEY, CDR2 SMNVEV (reference sequence). V lost 3 bases to trimming and J lost 4 bases; unmatched junction nucleotides: 9. The CDR3 is 16 amino acids. CDR3 protein: CASSFAREGLADTQYF. In DNA, the CDR3 is TGTGCCAGCAGTTTCGCCCGGGAGGGCCTCGCAGATACGCAGTATTTT.

Only one count was recorded for this clone. This chain connects TRBV28 to TRBJ1-1; no firm D call. The CDR3 runs 12 residues. Trimming removed 7 bases at V and 4 bases at J, with 10 bases between. Germline V gene sequence: CDR1 MDHEN, CDR2 SYDVKM. CDR3 coding DNA: TGTGCCAGCACTTACCGGGGCACTGAAGCTTTCTTT. This codes for CASTYRGTEAFF.

This chain connects TRBV23-1 to TRBJ1-5; 12 bases are a match to TRBD1. TRBV23-1 is an ORF, with its function uncertain. This CDR3 region has 18 residues. V dropped 3 bases and J dropped 2; count of bases not matched to a gene: 8. CDR3 protein: CASSHPGQGALGNQPQHF. CDR3 in DNA: TGCGCCAGCAGTCACCCGGGACAGGGGGCTCTTGGCAATCAGCCCCAGCATTTT.

This chain joins TRBV18 and TRBJ2-1; 11 positions match TRBD2. The V and J ends lost 0 bases and 0 bases, in that order; junction bases with no gene match: 4. CDR1 and CDR2 (germline): KGHSH, LQKENI. The CDR3 contains 18 residues. The CDR3 sequence: CASSPPASGGSSYNEQFF. The CDR3 DNA is TGTGCCAGCTCACCACCGGCTAGCGGGGGGAGCTCCTACAATGAGCAGTTCTTC.

The chain carries TRBV2 and TRBJ1-5; no reliable D call. Germline loops: CDR1 SNHLY, CDR2 FYNNEI. The CDR3 totals 15 residues. Between the trimmed V and J ends, which lost 2 bases and 0 bases, there was a span of 8 bases. The CDR3 DNA reads TGTGCCAGCAGTGAAAGTAGTTATAGCAATCAGCCCCAGCATTTT. Translated: CASSESSYSNQPQHF.

The gene calls are TRBV25-1 and TRBJ2-3, with 8 bases matching TRBD1. J was trimmed by 0 bases and V by 1 base; bases with no gene match: 6. The CDR3 spans 17 residues. Germline V CDR1 and CDR2: MGHDK, SYGVNS. For the CDR3, the DNA is TGTGCCAGCAGTGAATCCATCAGGGGGCCTAGCACAGATACGCAGTATTTT. The encoded protein is CASSESIRGPSTDTQYF.

V and J are TRBV28 and TRBJ1-2; D gene uncertain. Germline-derived CDR1 and CDR2 are MDHEN and SYDVKM. The CDR3 runs 14 residues. Trimming took 5 bases from V and 6 from J, leaving 16 bases between them. This chain's CDR3 is CASSPLARVNGYTF. The CDR3 bases are TGTGCCAGCAGTCCGCTGGCTCGTGTCAATGGCTACACCTTC.

The V and J genes are TRBV27 and TRBJ2-5; a possible D gene is TRBD2 (5 bases). From germline, CDR1 is MNHEY and CDR2 SMNVEV (reference sequence). V shed 2 bases and J shed 13 bases, with 26 bases lying between them. The CDR3 is 16 residues long. As DNA, the CDR3 is TGTGCCAGCAGTTTACGACTCCGGGAAATAATCAGCCTGCTGTACTTC. This codes for CASSLRLREIISLLYF.

This chain uses TRBV25-1 with TRBJ2-3, with D possibly being TRBD2 (6 bases). Germline V gene sequence: CDR1 MGHDK, CDR2 SYGVNS. This CDR3 region has 15 residues. The V end was cut by 9 bases, the J end by 2 bases, with 18 bases between. The CDR3 DNA follows: TGTGCCAGTACCACCGGGACTCGGAACACAGATACGCAGTATTTT. This encodes CASTTGTRNTDTQYF.